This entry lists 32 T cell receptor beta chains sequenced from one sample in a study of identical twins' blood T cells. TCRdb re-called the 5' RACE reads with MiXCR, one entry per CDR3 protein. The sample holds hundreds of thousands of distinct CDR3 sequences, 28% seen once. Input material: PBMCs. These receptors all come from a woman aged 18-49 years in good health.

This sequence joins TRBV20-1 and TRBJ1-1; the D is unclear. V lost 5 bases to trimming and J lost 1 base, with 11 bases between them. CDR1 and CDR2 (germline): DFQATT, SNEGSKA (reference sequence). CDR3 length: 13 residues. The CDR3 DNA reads TGCAGTGCTCCAGGACGGGCGAACACTGAAGCTTTCTTT. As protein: CSAPGRANTEAFF.

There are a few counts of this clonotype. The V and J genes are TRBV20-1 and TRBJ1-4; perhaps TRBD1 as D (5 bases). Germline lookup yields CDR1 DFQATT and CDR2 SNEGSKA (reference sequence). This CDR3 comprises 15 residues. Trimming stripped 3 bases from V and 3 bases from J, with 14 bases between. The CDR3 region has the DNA TGCAGTGCTAGGCGTAGGGTAGGGGCTAATGAAAAACTGTTTTTT. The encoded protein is CSARRRVGANEKLFF.

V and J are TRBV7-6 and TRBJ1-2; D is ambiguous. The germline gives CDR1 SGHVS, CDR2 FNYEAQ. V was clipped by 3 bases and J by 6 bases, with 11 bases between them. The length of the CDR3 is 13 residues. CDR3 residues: CASSFAESNGYTF. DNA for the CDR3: TGTGCCAGCAGCTTTGCGGAGTCAAATGGCTACACCTTC.

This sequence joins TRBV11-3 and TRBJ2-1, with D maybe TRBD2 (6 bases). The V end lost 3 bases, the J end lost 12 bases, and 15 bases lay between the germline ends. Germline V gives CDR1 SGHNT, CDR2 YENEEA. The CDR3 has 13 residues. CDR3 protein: CASSFERRGSQFF. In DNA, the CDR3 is TGTGCCAGCAGCTTTGAACGGCGGGGATCGCAGTTCTTC.

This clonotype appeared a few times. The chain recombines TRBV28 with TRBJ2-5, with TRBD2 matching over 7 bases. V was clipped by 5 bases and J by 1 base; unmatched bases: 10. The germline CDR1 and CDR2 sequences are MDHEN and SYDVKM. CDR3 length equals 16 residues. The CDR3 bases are TGTGCCAGCAGTCCCCAAGGCGGGGGAGTCCAAGAGACCCAGTACTTC. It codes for CASSPQGGGVQETQYF.

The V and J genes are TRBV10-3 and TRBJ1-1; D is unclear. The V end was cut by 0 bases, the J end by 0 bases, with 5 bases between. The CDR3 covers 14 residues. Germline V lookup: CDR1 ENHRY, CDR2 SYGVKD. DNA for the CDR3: TGTGCCATCAGTGAGTCGAAAATGAACACTGAAGCTTTCTTT. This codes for CAISESKMNTEAFF.

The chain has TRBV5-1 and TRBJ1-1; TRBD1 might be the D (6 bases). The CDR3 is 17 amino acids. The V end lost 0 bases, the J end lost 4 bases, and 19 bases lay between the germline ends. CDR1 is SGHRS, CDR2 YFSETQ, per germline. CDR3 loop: CASSLEGLGGLGTEAFF. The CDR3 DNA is TGCGCCAGCAGCTTGGAAGGATTGGGGGGGCTGGGCACTGAAGCTTTCTTT.

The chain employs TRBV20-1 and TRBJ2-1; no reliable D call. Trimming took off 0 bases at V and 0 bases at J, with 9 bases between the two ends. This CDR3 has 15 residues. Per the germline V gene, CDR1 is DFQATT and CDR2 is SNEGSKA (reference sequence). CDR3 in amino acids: CSARDWASSYNEQFF. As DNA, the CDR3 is TGCAGTGCTAGAGATTGGGCAAGCTCCTACAATGAGCAGTTCTTC.

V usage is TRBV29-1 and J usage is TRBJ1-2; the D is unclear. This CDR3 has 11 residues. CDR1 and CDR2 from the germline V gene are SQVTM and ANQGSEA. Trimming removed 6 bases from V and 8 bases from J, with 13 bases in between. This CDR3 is CSVARVGGYTF. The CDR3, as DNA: TGCAGCGTAGCGAGGGTTGGAGGCTACACCTTC.

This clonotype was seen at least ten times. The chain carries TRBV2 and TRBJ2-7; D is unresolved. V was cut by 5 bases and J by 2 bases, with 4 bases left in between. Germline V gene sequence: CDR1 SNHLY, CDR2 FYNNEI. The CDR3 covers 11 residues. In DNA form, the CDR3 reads TGTGCCAGCAGTTCCACCTACGAGCAGTACTTC. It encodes CASSSTYEQYF.

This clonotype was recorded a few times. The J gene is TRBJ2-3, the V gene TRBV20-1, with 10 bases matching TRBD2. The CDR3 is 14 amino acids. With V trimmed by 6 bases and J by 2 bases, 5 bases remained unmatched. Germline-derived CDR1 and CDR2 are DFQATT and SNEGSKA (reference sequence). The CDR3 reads CSAKTSGVTDTQYF. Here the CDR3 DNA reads TGCAGTGCGAAAACTAGCGGGGTCACAGATACGCAGTATTTT.

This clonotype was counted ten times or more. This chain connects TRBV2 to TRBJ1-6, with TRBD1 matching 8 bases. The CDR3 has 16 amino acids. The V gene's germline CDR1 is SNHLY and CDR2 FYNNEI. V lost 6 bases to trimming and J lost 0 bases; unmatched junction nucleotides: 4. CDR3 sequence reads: CASSGTGSSYNSPLHF. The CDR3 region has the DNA TGTGCCAGCAGCGGGACAGGCAGCTCCTATAATTCACCCCTCCACTTT. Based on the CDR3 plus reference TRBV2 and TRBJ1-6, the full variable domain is EPEVTQTPSHQVTQMGQEVILRCVPISNHLYFYWYRQILGQKVEFLVSFYNNEISEKSEIFDDQFSVERPDGSNFTLKIRSTKLEDSAMYFCASSGTGSSYNSPLHFGNGTRLTVT.

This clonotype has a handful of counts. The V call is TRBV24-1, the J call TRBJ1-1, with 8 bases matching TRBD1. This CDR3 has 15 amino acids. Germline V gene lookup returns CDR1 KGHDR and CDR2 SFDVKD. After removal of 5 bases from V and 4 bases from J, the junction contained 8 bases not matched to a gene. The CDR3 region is CATSGQTGVATEAFF. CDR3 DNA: TGTGCCACCAGTGGACAGACAGGGGTGGCCACTGAAGCTTTCTTT.

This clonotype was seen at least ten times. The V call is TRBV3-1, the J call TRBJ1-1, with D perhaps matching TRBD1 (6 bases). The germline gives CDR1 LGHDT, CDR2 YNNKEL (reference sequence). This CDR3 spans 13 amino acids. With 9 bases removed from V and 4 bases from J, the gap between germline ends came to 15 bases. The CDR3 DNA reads TGTGCCAGTGAGGGGGGAGGGGGCACTGAAGCTTTCTTT. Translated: CASEGGGGTEAFF.

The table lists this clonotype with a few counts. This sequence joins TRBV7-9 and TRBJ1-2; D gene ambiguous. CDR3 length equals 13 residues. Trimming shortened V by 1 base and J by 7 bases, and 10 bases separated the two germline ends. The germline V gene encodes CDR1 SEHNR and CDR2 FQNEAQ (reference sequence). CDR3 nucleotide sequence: TGTGCCAGCAGCTTAGTTGAGTTGGCTGGCTACACCTTC. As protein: CASSLVELAGYTF.

Written as DNA, the CDR3 is TGCAGTGCTGCGACGGACACCTACGAGCAGTACTTC. This sequence encodes CSAATDTYEQYF. The rearrangement uses TRBV20-1 and TRBJ2-7; TRBD1 is a possible D gene (5 bases). Trimming cost V 5 bases and J 2 bases, with 10 bases left between them. The germline gives CDR1 DFQATT, CDR2 SNEGSKA (reference sequence). There are 12 residues in the CDR3.

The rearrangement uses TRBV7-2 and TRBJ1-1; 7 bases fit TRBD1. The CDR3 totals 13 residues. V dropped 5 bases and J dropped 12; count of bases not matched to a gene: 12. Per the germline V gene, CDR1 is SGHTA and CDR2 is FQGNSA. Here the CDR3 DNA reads TGTGCCAGCAGCCCCCCAACACGACAGGGAACTTTCTTT. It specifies CASSPPTRQGTFF. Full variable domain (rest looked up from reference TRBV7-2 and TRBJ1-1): GAGVSQSPSNKVTEKGKDVELRCDPISGHTALYWYRQSLGQGLEFLIYFQGNSAPDKSGLPSDRFSAERTGGSVSTLTIQRTQQEDSAVYLCASSPPTRQGTFFGQGTRLTVV.

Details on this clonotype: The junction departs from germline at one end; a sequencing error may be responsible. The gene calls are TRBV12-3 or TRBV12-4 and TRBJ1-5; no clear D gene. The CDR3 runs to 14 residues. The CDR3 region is CASSWTARNQSQHF. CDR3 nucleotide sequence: TGTGCCAGCAGCTGGACGGCCCGCAATCAGTCCCAGCATTTT.

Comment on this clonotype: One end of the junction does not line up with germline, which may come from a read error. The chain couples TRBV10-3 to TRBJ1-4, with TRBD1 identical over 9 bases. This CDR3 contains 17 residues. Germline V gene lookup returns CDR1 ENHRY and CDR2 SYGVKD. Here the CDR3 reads CAVSDSTGTGPGEKLFF. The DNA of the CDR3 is TGTGCCGTCAGTGATTCGACCGGGACAGGGCCCGGAGAAAAACTGTTTTTT.

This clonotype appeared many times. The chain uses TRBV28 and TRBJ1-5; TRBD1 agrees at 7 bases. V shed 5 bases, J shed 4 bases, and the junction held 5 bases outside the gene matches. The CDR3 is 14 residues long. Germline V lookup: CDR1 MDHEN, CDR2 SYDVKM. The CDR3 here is CASSPTGFNQPQHF. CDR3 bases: TGTGCCAGCAGTCCGACAGGGTTTAATCAGCCCCAGCATTTT.

The DNA of the CDR3 is TGCGCCAGCAGTGCTATTCCCTACGGGACTAGCGGGAGGGGAAACAATGAGCAGTTCTTC. Translated, it gives CASSAIPYGTSGRGNNEQFF. The chain employs TRBV10-2 and TRBJ2-1; 16 bases agree with TRBD2. Germline CDR1 and CDR2: WSHSY and SAAADI. The CDR3 loop spans 20 amino acids. V trimming: 4 bases; J trimming: 5 bases; junction bases outside the gene matches: 14.

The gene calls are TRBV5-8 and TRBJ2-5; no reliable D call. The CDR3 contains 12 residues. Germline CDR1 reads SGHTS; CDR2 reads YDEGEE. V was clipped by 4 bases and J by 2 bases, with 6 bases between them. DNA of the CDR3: TGTGCCAGCAGCCAATCTCAAGAGACCCAGTACTTC. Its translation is CASSQSQETQYF. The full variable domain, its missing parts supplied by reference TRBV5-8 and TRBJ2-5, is EAGVTQSPTHLIKTRGQQATLRCSPISGHTSVYWYQQALGLGLQFLLWYDEGEERNRGNFPPRFSGRQFPNYSSELNVNALELEDSALYLCASSQSQETQYFGPGTRLLVL.

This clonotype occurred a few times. CDR3 region: CASSELGYGYTF. The CDR3 DNA follows: TGTGCCAGCAGTGAATTGGGGTACGGCTACACCTTC. J is TRBJ1-2 and V is TRBV25-1; unclear D gene. CDR1 and CDR2 (germline): MGHDK, SYGVNS. Trimming took off 1 base at V and 8 bases at J, with 8 bases between the two ends. This CDR3 region has 12 residues.

This chain's CDR3 is CASSFRDSRTEAFF. In nucleotides, the CDR3 is TGTGCCAGCAGCTTCCGGGACAGCCGCACTGAAGCTTTCTTT. This chain links TRBV11-2 with TRBJ1-1; 7 positions agree with TRBD1. The CDR3 runs to 14 residues. Germline lookup yields CDR1 SGHAT and CDR2 FQNNGV. V gave up 3 bases and J gave up 4 bases; unmatched junction bases: 5.

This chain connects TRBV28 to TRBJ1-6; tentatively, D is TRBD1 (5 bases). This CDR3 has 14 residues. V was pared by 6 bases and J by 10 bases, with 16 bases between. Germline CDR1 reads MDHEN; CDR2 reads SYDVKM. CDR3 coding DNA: TGTGCCAGCAGGATTTCAGGGTTATGGTCACCCCTCCACTTT. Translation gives CASRISGLWSPLHF.

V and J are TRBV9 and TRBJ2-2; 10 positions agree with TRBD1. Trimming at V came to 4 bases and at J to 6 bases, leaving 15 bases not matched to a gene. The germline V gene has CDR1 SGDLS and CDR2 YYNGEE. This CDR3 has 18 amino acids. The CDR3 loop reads CASSPPGTGVFVAGELFF. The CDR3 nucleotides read TGTGCCAGCAGCCCTCCAGGGACAGGGGTATTTGTGGCCGGGGAGCTGTTTTTT.

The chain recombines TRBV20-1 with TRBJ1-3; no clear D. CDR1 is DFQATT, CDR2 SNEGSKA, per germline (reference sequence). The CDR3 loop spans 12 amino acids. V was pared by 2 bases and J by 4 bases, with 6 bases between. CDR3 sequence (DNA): TGCAGTGCTAGAAGTTCGGGAAACACCATATATTTT. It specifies CSARSSGNTIYF.

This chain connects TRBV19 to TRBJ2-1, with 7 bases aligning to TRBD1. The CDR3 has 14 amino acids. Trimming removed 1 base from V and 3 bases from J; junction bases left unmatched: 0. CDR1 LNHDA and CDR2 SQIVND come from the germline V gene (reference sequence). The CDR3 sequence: CASSIGDSYNEQFF. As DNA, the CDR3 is TGTGCCAGTAGTATAGGGGACAGCTACAATGAGCAGTTCTTC.

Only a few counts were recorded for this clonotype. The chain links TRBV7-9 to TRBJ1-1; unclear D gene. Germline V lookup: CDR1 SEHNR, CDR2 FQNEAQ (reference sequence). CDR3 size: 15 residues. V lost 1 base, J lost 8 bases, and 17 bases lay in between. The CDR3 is CASSLGQGRSSEAFF. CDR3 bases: TGTGCCAGCAGCTTAGGGCAAGGTCGGAGTTCGGAAGCTTTCTTT.

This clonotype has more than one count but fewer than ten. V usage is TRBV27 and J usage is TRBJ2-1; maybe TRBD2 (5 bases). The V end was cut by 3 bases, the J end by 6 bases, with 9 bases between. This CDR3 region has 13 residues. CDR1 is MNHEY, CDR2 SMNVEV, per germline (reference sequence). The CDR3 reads CASSFPGLNEQFF. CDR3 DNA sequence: TGTGCCAGCAGTTTCCCCGGACTCAATGAGCAGTTCTTC.

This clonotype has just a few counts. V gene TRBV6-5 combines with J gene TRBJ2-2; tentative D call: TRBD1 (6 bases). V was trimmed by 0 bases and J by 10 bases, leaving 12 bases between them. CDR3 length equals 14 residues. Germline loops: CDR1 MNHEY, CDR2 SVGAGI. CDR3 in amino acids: CASSYSRGAEELFF. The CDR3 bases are TGTGCCAGCAGTTACTCCAGGGGTGCGGAGGAGCTGTTTTTT.

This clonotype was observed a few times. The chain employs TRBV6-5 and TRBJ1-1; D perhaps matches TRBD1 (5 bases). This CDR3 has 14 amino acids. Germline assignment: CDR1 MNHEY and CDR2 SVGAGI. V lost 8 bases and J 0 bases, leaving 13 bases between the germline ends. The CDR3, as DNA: TGTGCCAGCGCGCCGGGGCTTATGAACACTGAAGCTTTCTTT. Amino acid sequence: CASAPGLMNTEAFF.